This entry lists 15 T cell receptor beta chains sequenced from one sample in a study of blood T cell repertoires in COVID-19. Clones were read by immunoSEQ multiplex PCR, and TCRdb kept only the in-frame ones, dropping some. The data show 250,000 to 350,000 clones, 86% seen once. Sequencing input: peripheral blood. The receptors were sampled from a woman aged 25 to 39 with active or convalescent COVID-19.

The chain joins TRBV11-2 to TRBJ1-6; D ambiguous. The germline V gene has CDR1 SGHAT and CDR2 FQNNGV. The CDR3 is made up of 15 amino acids. V was trimmed by 5 bases and J by 8 bases, leaving 16 bases between them. The CDR3 reads CASSPHTRGDSPLHF. CDR3 bases: TGTGCCAGCAGCCCCCATACAAGAGGTGATTCACCCCTCCACTTT.

This chain connects TRBV12-3 or TRBV12-4 to TRBJ2-1; 8 bases line up with TRBD2. This CDR3 is 13 amino acids long. J was trimmed by 9 bases and V by 2 bases; bases with no gene match: 3. The CDR3 here is CASSLSRGGEQFF. CDR3 nucleotide sequence: TGTGCCAGCAGTTTAAGTCGGGGGGGTGAGCAGTTCTTC.

The gene calls are TRBV19 and TRBJ2-1; 10 bases agree with TRBD1. CDR1 is LNHDA and CDR2 is SQIVND in the germline V gene (reference sequence). The J segment lost 9 bases and the V segment lost 8 bases, leaving 10 bases of the junction unmatched. This CDR3 spans 14 amino acids. In nucleotides, the CDR3 is TGTGCCAGTGCGGACAGGGGGAAATGGAGTGAGCAGTTCTTC. Its protein is CASADRGKWSEQFF.

This clone was observed once. The chain employs TRBV7-6 and TRBJ1-3; the D gene is possibly TRBD1 (5 bases). The length of the CDR3 is 17 residues. Trimming cost V 5 bases and J 2 bases, with 19 bases left between them. Germline values: CDR1 SGHVS, CDR2 FNYEAQ. CDR3 coding DNA: TGTGCCAGCAGCCCCCCTGGGGGGGTCGGGGCTGGAAACACCATATATTTT. This translates into CASSPPGGVGAGNTIYF.

The chain has TRBV18 and TRBJ2-7; 7 nucleotides agree with TRBD1. The junction had 10 bases not matched to a gene; V was cut back by 5 bases and J by 6 bases. Germline CDR1 and CDR2: KGHSH and LQKENI. This CDR3 contains 14 residues. The DNA of the CDR3 is TGTGCCAGCTCAGACAGGGAAAGTCTGTCCGAGCAGTACTTC. It specifies CASSDRESLSEQYF.

The CDR3 here is CASSLYGGGYNEQYF. The DNA of the CDR3 is TGTGCCAGCAGCTTATACGGCGGGGGATACAACGAGCAGTACTTC. The chain carries TRBV7-2 and TRBJ2-7; 7 bases are shared with TRBD2. The CDR3 extends over 15 amino acids. CDR1 and CDR2 from the germline V gene are SGHTA and FQGNSA. The junction had 9 bases not matched to a gene; V was cut back by 2 bases and J by 5 bases.

This chain links TRBV7-2 with TRBJ2-7; D remains ambiguous. Per germline, CDR1 SGHTA and CDR2 FQGNSA. This CDR3 is 11 amino acids long. V shed 5 bases and J shed 7 bases, with 9 bases lying between them. The CDR3 sequence is CASSLNREQYF. The CDR3 DNA is TGTGCCAGCAGCCTGAATCGGGAGCAGTACTTC.

This clone was counted a few times. The chain is built from TRBV21-1 and TRBJ2-1; the table's D call, TRBD1, was not checked against the DNA. TRBV21-1 is recorded as a pseudogene. This CDR3 comprises 16 residues. The chain's CDR3 is CASTLGNGTTYNEQFF. CDR3 bases: TGTGCCAGCACCTTAGGAAATGGGACAACTTACAATGAGCAGTTCTTC.

The CDR3 sequence is CASSPDPSGSTDTQYF. CDR3 bases: TGCGCCAGCAGCCCCGACCCTAGCGGCTCCACAGATACGCAGTATTTT. The rearrangement joins TRBV5-1 to TRBJ2-3; 7 nucleotides agree with TRBD2. J lost 2 bases, V lost 4 bases, and 10 bases had no gene match. The CDR3 is 16 amino acids. Looked up from germline, CDR1 is SGHRS and CDR2 is YFSETQ.

The rearrangement links TRBV7-6 to TRBJ2-2, with 9 bases that match TRBD2. CDR3 length: 17 residues. CDR1 is SGHVS, CDR2 FNYEAQ, per germline. V dropped 5 bases and J dropped 5; count of bases not matched to a gene: 12. CDR3 coding DNA: TGTGCCAGCAGCCCTCGTTTGGTAGCGGGGGTAACCGGGGAGCTGTTTTTT. Its translation: CASSPRLVAGVTGELFF.

This sequence joins TRBV7-2 and TRBJ2-7; D unresolved. There are 14 residues in the CDR3. Germline lookup yields CDR1 SGHTA and CDR2 FQGNSA. Trimming shortened V by 3 bases and J by 0 bases, and 9 bases separated the two germline ends. CDR3 bases: TGTGCCAGCAGCTTTGTTGGCCGCTCCTACGAGCAGTACTTC. Its translation is CASSFVGRSYEQYF.

In this sample, this clone turned up once. The chain uses TRBV5-1 and TRBJ2-7; 13 nucleotides align to TRBD2. Trimming cost V 4 bases and J 5 bases; bases outside gene matches: 9. In germline, CDR1 is SGHRS, CDR2 YFSETQ. The CDR3 has 16 amino acids. The CDR3 DNA reads TGCGCCAGCAGCCCCCTAGGACTAGCGGGGGACCACGAGCAGTACTTC. As protein: CASSPLGLAGDHEQYF.

This clone was seen a single time. V is TRBV28 and J is TRBJ2-4; possible D gene TRBD2, 6 bases. V shed 7 bases and J shed 6 bases, with 19 bases lying between them. This CDR3 contains 15 residues. Germline V gives CDR1 MDHEN, CDR2 SYDVKM. The CDR3 DNA reads TGTGCCAGCACCTTCCCCGGGGCGCGGGGAAACATTCAGTACTTC. Its protein is CASTFPGARGNIQYF.

CDR3 sequence: CASSRDRDTYEQYF. The CDR3 DNA is TGTGCCAGTAGTAGGGACAGGGACACCTACGAGCAGTACTTC. The J gene is TRBJ2-7, the V gene TRBV19; 9 nucleotides agree with TRBD1. Losses at the gene ends were 4 bases for V and 2 bases for J; bases not matched to a gene: 3. In germline, CDR1 is LNHDA, CDR2 SQIVND (reference sequence). The CDR3 consists of 14 residues.

The chain recombines TRBV5-5 with TRBJ2-1; 8 bases match TRBD2. CDR1 and CDR2 from the germline V gene are SGHKS and YYEKEE (reference sequence). Trimming at V came to 1 base and at J to 4 bases, leaving 4 bases not matched to a gene. This CDR3 region has 15 residues. CDR3 region: CASSLFGGDYNEQFF. The CDR3 nucleotides are TGTGCCAGCAGCTTGTTCGGGGGGGATTACAATGAGCAGTTCTTC.